The entry below describes one T cell receptor (beta chain). The CDR3 is made up of 15 amino acids. Looked up from germline, CDR1 is SGHAT and CDR2 is FQNNGV. The V end was cut by 3 bases, the J end by 0 bases, with 9 bases between. The sample is drawn from a study of shared clonotypes between healthy human individuals. Naivety among CD8 cells was defined by CD45RO negativity and positive CCR7 selection, thereby excluding terminally differentiated effector memory CD45RA+ cells. The method was immunoSEQ multiplex PCR; TCRdb's version includes in-frame clones alone and lacks a portion of them. The table has around 1,900,000 clones, roughly 93% seen once.

This clonotype originated in a man younger than 35 in good health. Some clones in this sample may be carry-over from other donors' samples. V and J are TRBV11-2 and TRBJ2-1; D unresolved. Sequencing input: naive CD8+ T cells from PBMCs. The CDR3 sequence: CASSFGVGSYNEQFF. The CDR3 DNA is TGTGCCAGCAGCTTTGGCGTGGGCTCCTACAATGAGCAGTTCTTC.